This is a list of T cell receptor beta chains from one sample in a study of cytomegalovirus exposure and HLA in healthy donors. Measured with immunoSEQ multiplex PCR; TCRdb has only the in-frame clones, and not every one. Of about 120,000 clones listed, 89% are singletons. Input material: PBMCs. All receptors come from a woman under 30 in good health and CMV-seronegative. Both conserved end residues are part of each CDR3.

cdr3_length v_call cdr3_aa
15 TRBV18 CASSQGQGNTDTQYF
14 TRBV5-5 CASRPTGVREKLFF
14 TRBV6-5 CASSRDRGTDTQYF
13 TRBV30 CAWSVQGFYRLFF
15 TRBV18 CASSPGLLPNTEAFF
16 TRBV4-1 CASSQEKAASTDTQYF
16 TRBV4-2 CASSQQERGGGDEQFF
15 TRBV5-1 CASSFETSGTREQFF
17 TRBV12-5 CASGLVLSRAPGNTIYF
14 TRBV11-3 CASSLGGQAGELFF
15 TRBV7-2 CASKSGTGVTGELFF
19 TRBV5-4 CASSLGTTLAGQAGETQYF
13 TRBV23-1 CASSRLDSYEQYF
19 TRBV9 CASSTNRGTSGSFGNEQFF
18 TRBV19 CASSTGHISYSSNQPQHF
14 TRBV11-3 CASRARSDTGELFF
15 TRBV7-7 CASSADRLNTGELFF
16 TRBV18 CASSLLIATNTGELFF
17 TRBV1 CTSGGQPRGSYNSPLHF
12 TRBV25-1 CASSGTGDGYTF
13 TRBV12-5 CASGLANRDRQFF
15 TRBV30 CAWSVQKISGNTIYF
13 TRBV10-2 CASKREMAYEQYF
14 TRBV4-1 CASSPTGQDYGYTF
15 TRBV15 CATSRQGLAWDEQFF
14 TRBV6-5 CASRTGTSKNIQYF
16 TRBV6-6 CASSYSSGGGNQPQHF
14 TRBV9 CASSVAAGGAGLFF
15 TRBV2 CASSSQGHSNQPQHF
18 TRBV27 CASAITLKPGLSAYEQYF
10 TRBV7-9 CASSLGPQDF
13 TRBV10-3 CATPGSRGETQYF
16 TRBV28 CASSSTSGRENEKLFF
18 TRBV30 CAWSGDRSPLGGANVLTF
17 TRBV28 CASSFIEGATKTGSYTF
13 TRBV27 CASSFSGNTEAFF
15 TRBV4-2 CASSQGGRDTGELFF
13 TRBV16 CASSHREAGGYTF
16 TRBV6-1 CASSAGSTGAVSPLHF
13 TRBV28 CASSLPGRAEAFF
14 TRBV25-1 CASSRLGLVNEQFF
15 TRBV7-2 CASSLVRPSYNEQFF